This T cell receptor beta chain emerged from a study of shared clonotypes between healthy human individuals. The data were produced by immunoSEQ multiplex PCR, yet TCRdb's version contains in-frame clones alone and is incomplete. The sample has about 2.3 million clones; approximately 95% are singletons. Sequencing was performed on naive CD4+ T cells from PBMCs. Subset defined: CD45RA+ positively selected. The sequence was obtained from a man younger than 30 in good health. Some clones in this sample may be carry-over from other donors' samples.

CDR3 sequence (DNA): TGCGCCAGCAGCTTGGATGTCGCCTATGGCTACACCTTC. Its translation: CASSLDVAYGYTF. This sequence joins TRBV5-1 and TRBJ1-2; no clear D. Germline V gene sequence: CDR1 SGHRS, CDR2 YFSETQ. CDR3 length: 13 amino acids. The V end was cut by 0 bases, the J end by 4 bases, with 7 bases between.